Listed below are T cell receptor beta chains from one sample, sequenced in a study of neurological immune-mediated disorders. From the 5' RACE reads, TCRdb called clonotypes with MiXCR, one entry per CDR3 protein. The table lists roughly 88,000 distinct CDR3 sequences, around 3.5% of them singletons, with roughly 2.9% in the top ten. Specimen: PBMCs. The receptors come from a woman aged 45-59 years with multiple sclerosis. Each CDR3 is given with its conserved first and last residue. The order of the fields is D gene, J gene, clone size, CDR3 length, V gene, CDR3 protein, CDR3 DNA. A D gene is named only where the DNA matches it firmly. Expanded clones get a size class; other rows say once, few or many, or leave the size out.

>-|TRBJ1-4|many|14|TRBV6-2/TRBV6-3
CASSWRDVNEKLFF
TGTGCCAGCAGCTGGAGGGACGTTAATGAAAAACTGTTTTTT
>-|TRBJ2-2|many|13|TRBV7-9
CARSVGDGGELFF
TGTGCCAGGTCGGTGGGCGACGGCGGGGAGCTGTTTTTT
>TRBD2|TRBJ2-7|many|15|TRBV20-1
CSAPNPRLAGYEQYF
TGCAGTGCTCCCAACCCGCGACTAGCGGGGTACGAGCAGTACTTC
>TRBD1|TRBJ1-3|many|16|TRBV7-2
CASSFGQGAQGNTIYF
TGTGCCAGCAGCTTCGGACAGGGGGCGCAAGGAAACACCATATATTTT
>-|TRBJ2-7|-|15|TRBV7-9
CASSPRKGLTYEQYF
TGTGCCAGCAGCCCAAGGAAAGGCCTCACCTACGAGCAGTACTTC
>TRBD1|TRBJ2-7|many|15|TRBV5-6
CASSLTGQGRHEQYF
TGTGCCAGCAGTCTGACGGGACAGGGGAGACACGAGCAGTACTTC
>TRBD2|TRBJ2-1|many|20|TRBV20-1
CSARGGPGTSGPLGYNEQFF
TGCAGTGCTAGAGGAGGCCCCGGGACTAGCGGCCCATTGGGGTACAATGAGCAGTTCTTC
>-|TRBJ2-5|many|17|TRBV20-1
CSARRGGAPRNRETQYF
TGCAGTGCTAGAAGGGGCGGAGCTCCCCGAAACCGAGAGACCCAGTACTTC
>-|TRBJ2-2|many|14|TRBV20-1
CSARDAKGTGELFF
TGCAGTGCTAGAGATGCCAAGGGCACCGGGGAGCTGTTTTTT
>TRBD2|TRBJ2-1|many|16|TRBV9
CASSVVSRGGYNEQFF
TGTGCCAGCAGCGTAGTCTCGCGGGGGGGATACAATGAGCAGTTCTTC
>-|TRBJ2-2|many|14|TRBV6-2/TRBV6-3
CASSYNRAAGELFF
TGTGCCAGCAGTTACAACAGGGCGGCCGGGGAGCTGTTTTTT
>-|TRBJ2-4|-|14|TRBV28
CASSANGAKNIQYF
TGTGCCAGCAGCGCGAACGGGGCCAAAAACATTCAGTACTTC
>-|TRBJ1-5|many|14|TRBV24-1
CATSDSGRDQPQHF
TGTGCCACCAGTGATTCAGGGAGGGATCAGCCCCAGCATTTT
>-|TRBJ1-1|many|12|TRBV5-1
CASSSQRGEAFF
TGCGCCAGCAGCTCTCAAAGGGGGGAAGCTTTCTTT
>-|TRBJ1-5|many|12|TRBV10-3
CAISESDQPQHF
TGTGCCATCAGTGAAAGTGATCAGCCCCAGCATTTT
>-|TRBJ1-5|many|14|TRBV7-2
CASSPTGRIEPQHF
TGTGCCAGCAGTCCAACAGGGCGTATTGAGCCCCAGCATTTT
>-|TRBJ2-7|many|15|TRBV7-2
CASSLEWRSSYEQYF
TGTGCCAGCAGCTTAGAATGGCGGAGCTCCTACGAGCAGTACTTC
>-|TRBJ2-7|many|13|TRBV5-6
CASRAKTGNEQYF
TGTGCCAGCAGGGCGAAAACAGGGAACGAGCAGTACTTC
>TRBD1|TRBJ1-2|many|14|TRBV19
CASIQGTGYYGYTF
TGTGCCAGTATCCAGGGGACAGGCTACTATGGCTACACCTTC
>-|TRBJ2-1|many|15|TRBV4-1
CASKSRGFWYNEQFF
TGCGCCAGCAAGAGCCGGGGGTTTTGGTACAATGAGCAGTTCTTC
>TRBD2|TRBJ2-4|many|21|TRBV12-3/TRBV12-4
CASSFQFGTSAERGDKNIQYF
TGTGCCAGCAGTTTTCAATTCGGGACTAGCGCCGAACGGGGTGATAAAAACATTCAGTACTTC
>TRBD2|TRBJ2-3|many|15|TRBV29-1
CSVPAAGLAGDTQYF
TGCAGCGTCCCCGCAGCTGGACTAGCGGGGGATACGCAGTATTTT
>TRBD2|TRBJ2-3|many|19|TRBV10-2
CASSESNYGTSGGRDTQYF
TGCGCCAGCAGTGAGTCAAATTACGGGACTAGCGGGGGCCGGGATACGCAGTATTTT
>TRBD2|TRBJ2-5|many|15|TRBV6-5
CASSYSTSGGETQYF
TGTGCCAGCAGTTACTCGACTAGCGGGGGAGAGACCCAGTACTTC
>-|TRBJ1-5|many|13|TRBV15
CATTKNSNQPQHF
TGTGCCACCACCAAAAATAGCAATCAGCCCCAGCATTTT
>-|TRBJ2-3|many|14|TRBV5-1
CASSLDQGSDTQYF
TGCGCCAGCAGCTTGGATCAGGGTTCAGATACGCAGTATTTT